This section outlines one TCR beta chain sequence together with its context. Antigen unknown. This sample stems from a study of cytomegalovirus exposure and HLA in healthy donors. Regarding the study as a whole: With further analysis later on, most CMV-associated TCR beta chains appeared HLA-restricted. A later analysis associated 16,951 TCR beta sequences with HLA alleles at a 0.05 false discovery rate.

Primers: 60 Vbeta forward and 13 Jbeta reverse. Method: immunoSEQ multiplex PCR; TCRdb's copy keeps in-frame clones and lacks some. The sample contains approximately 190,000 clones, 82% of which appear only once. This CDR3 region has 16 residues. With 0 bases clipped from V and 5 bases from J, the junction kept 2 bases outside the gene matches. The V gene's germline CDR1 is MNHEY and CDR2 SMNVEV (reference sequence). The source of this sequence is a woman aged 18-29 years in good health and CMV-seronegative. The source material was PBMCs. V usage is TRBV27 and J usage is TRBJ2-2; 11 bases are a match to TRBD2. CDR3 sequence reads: CASSLSPSGRTGELFF. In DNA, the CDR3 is TGTGCCAGCAGTTTATCGCCTAGCGGGAGGACCGGGGAGCTGTTTTTT.